This TCR beta chain was identified in a study of memory CD4+ T cells and cytomegalovirus serostatus. With respect to this clone: Its cognate antigen is unknown.

Germline V CDR1 and CDR2: ENHRY, SYGVKD. The CDR3 totals 14 residues. Trimming at V came to 10 bases and at J to 4 bases, leaving 9 bases not matched to a gene. Findings and limits, study-wide: The CMV-associated TCR signature appears largely within the CD4+ memory repertoire.

Single viable CD3+CD4+CD8-CD45RO+ cells were sorted as the memory CD4+ T cells. The protocol was immunoSEQ multiplex PCR, while the TCRdb copy is restricted to in-frame clones and leaves out a portion. The table has tens of thousands of clones, about three quarters seen once. The clonotype was recovered from an adult in good health and CMV-seropositive. The sample comprised memory CD4+ T cells from blood. The chain combines TRBV10-3 with TRBJ1-5; TRBD1 aligns across 8 bases. The CDR3, as DNA: TGTGCCACCGTCGGACAGGGAGGGAATCAGCCCCAGCATTTT. Translation gives CATVGQGGNQPQHF.